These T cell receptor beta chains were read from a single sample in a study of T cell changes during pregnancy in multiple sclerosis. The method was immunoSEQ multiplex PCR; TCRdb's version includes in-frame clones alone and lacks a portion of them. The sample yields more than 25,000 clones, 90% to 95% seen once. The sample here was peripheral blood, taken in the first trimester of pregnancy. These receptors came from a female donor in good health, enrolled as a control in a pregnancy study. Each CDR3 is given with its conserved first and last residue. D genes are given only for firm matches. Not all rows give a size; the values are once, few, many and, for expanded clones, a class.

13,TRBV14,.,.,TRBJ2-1,CASGSSLYNEQFF,TGTGCCAGCGGGAGTTCCCTTTACAATGAGCAGTTCTTC
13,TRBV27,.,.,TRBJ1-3,CASSRVSGNTIYF,TGTGCCAGCAGCCGGGTCTCTGGAAACACCATATATTTT
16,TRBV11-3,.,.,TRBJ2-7,CASSLELGQGPHEQYF,TGTGCCAGCAGCTTAGAGCTTGGGCAGGGCCCCCACGAGCAGTACTTC
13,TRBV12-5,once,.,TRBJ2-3,CASFPEDTDTQYF,TGTGCTAGTTTCCCCGAGGACACAGATACGCAGTATTTT
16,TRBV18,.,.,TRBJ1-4,CASSPPEGKLNEKLFF,TGTGCCAGCTCACCACCGGAGGGGAAGCTAAATGAAAAACTGTTTTTT
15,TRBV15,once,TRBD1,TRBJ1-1,CATSRRQGVNTEAFF,TGTGCCACCAGCCGAAGACAGGGGGTCAACACTGAAGCTTTCTTT
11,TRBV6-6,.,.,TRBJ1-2,CASSLTPSYTF,TGTGCCAGCAGTTTAACACCTTCTTACACCTTC
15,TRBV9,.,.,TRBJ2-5,CASSGLGGGQKTQYF,TGTGCCAGCAGTGGCTTGGGGGGGGGCCAGAAGACCCAGTACTTC
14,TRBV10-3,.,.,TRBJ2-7,CAISETKLAYEQYF,TGTGCCATCAGTGAGACCAAACTCGCCTACGAGCAGTACTTC
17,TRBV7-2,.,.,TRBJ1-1,CASSNSERGWGNTEAFF,TGTGCCAGCAGCAATTCCGAACGGGGGTGGGGGAACACTGAAGCTTTCTTT
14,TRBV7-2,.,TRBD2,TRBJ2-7,CASSLLAGTYEQYF,TGTGCCAGCAGCTTACTAGCGGGAACCTACGAGCAGTACTTC
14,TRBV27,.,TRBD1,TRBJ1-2,CASSLEQGAYGYTF,TGTGCCAGCAGTTTGGAGCAGGGGGCGTATGGCTACACCTTC
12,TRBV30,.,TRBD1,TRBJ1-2,CAWREGDSGYTF,TGTGCCTGGAGGGAGGGGGACAGTGGCTACACCTTC
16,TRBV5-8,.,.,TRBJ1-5,CASSSRTLEINQPQHF,TGTGCCAGCAGCTCACGGACTTTGGAGATCAATCAGCCCCAGCATTTT
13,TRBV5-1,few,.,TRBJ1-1,CASSFLANTEAFF,TGCGCCAGCAGCTTCTTGGCAAACACTGAAGCTTTCTTT
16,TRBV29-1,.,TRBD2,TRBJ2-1,CSVAEVGGWSYNEQFF,TGCAGCGTTGCGGAGGTGGGAGGGTGGTCCTACAATGAGCAGTTCTTC
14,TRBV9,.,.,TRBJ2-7,CASSVGGTNYEQYF,TGTGCCAGCAGCGTCGGGGGAACCAACTACGAGCAGTACTTC
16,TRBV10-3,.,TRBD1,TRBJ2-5,CAIRAGTGGPRETQYF,TGTGCCATCAGGGCCGGGACAGGAGGCCCGAGGGAGACCCAGTACTTC
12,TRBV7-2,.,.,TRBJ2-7,CASSSPPREQYF,TGTGCCAGCAGCTCCCCCCCGAGGGAGCAGTACTTC
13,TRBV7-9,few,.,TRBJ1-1,CASSFGGDTEAFF,TGTGCCAGCAGCTTCGGCGGGGACACTGAAGCTTTCTTT
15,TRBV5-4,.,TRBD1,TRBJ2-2,CASSLLAGGTGELFF,TGTGCCAGCAGCTTATTAGCAGGGGGCACCGGGGAGCTGTTTTTT
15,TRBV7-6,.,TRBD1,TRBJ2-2,CASSRTGLNTGELFF,TGTGCCAGCAGCCGGACAGGGCTGAACACCGGGGAGCTGTTTTTT
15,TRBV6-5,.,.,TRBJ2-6,CASTNGGLGANVLTF,TGTGCCAGCACCAACGGGGGGCTTGGGGCCAACGTCCTGACTTTC
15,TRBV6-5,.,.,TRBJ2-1,CASSLGPDDNNEQFF,TGTGCCAGCAGTCTGGGGCCGGACGATAACAATGAGCAGTTCTTC
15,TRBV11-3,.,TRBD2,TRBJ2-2,CASSLDGGAPGELFF,TGTGCCAGCAGCTTAGACGGGGGGGCCCCCGGGGAGCTGTTTTTT
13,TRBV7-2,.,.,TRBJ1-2,CASSRQGNYGYTF,TGTGCCAGCAGTCGTCAGGGTAACTATGGCTACACCTTC
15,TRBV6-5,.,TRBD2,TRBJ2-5,CASSPGLAGGETQYF,TGTGCCAGCAGCCCGGGACTAGCGGGAGGAGAGACCCAGTACTTC
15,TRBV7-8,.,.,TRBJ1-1,CASSLRGQLNTEAFF,TGTGCCAGCAGCTTACGAGGACAGCTGAACACTGAAGCTTTCTTT
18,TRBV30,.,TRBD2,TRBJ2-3,CAWSVFGRAGGSTDTQYF,TGTGCCTGGAGTGTGTTTGGGCGAGCGGGGGGTAGTACAGATACGCAGTATTTT
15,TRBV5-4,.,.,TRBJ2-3,CASSFGGDSPDTQYF,TGTGCCAGCAGCTTCGGCGGTGACTCCCCAGATACGCAGTATTTT
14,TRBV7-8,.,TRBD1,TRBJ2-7,CASSSGTGPYEQYF,TGTGCCAGCAGCTCCGGGACAGGGCCCTACGAGCAGTACTTC
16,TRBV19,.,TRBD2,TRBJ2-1,CASSMLGREFGNEQFF,TGTGCCAGTAGTATGTTGGGGCGGGAGTTCGGCAATGAGCAGTTCTTC
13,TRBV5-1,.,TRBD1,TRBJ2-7,CASSLVDRGQQYF,TGCGCCAGCAGCTTGGTGGACAGGGGGCAGCAGTACTTC
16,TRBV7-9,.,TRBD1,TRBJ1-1,CASSRGDRNMNTEAFF,TGTGCCAGCAGCCGTGGGGACAGGAACATGAACACTGAAGCTTTCTTT
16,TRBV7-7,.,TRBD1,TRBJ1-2,CASTVAGTGDNYGYTF,TGTGCTAGCACCGTCGCCGGGACAGGGGACAACTATGGCTACACCTTC
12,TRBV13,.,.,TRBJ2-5,CASSRTEETQYF,TGTGCCAGCAGCCGGACAGAAGAGACCCAGTACTTC
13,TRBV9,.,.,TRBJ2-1,CASSPGGHDEQFF,TGTGCCAGCAGCCCCGGAGGGCACGATGAGCAGTTCTTC
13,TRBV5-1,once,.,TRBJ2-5,CASSLAGSETQYF,TGCGCCAGCAGCTTGGCAGGGTCAGAGACCCAGTACTTC
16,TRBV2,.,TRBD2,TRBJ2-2,CASRALAGGDTGELFF,TGTGCCAGCAGAGCCCTAGCGGGAGGGGACACCGGGGAGCTGTTTTTT
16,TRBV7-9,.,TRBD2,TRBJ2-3,CASSFLAGGRGDTQYF,TGTGCCAGCAGCTTTTTGGCGGGGGGCAGGGGAGATACGCAGTATTTT
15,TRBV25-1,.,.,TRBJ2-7,CARALPMVHPYEQYF,TGTGCCAGAGCACTCCCGATGGTTCATCCCTACGAGCAGTACTTC
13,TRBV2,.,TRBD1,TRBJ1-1,CASSRQGQEKAFF,TGTGCCAGCAGTCGGCAGGGACAGGAGAAAGCTTTCTTT
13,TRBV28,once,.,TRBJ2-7,CASSLDSSYEQYF,TGTGCCAGCAGTTTAGACAGCTCCTACGAGCAGTACTTC
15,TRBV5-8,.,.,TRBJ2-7,CASSTTGLGTYEQYF,TGTGCCAGCAGCACCACAGGATTGGGGACCTACGAGCAGTACTTC
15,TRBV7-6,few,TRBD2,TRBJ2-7,CASSIGTSGSYEQYF,TGTGCCAGCAGCATTGGGACTAGCGGTTCCTACGAGCAGTACTTC
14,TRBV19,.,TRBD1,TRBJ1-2,CASSTRDRASGYTF,TGTGCCAGTAGTACCCGGGACAGGGCCTCTGGCTACACCTTC
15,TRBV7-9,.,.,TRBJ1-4,CASSLNVATNEKLFF,TGTGCCAGCAGCTTGAATGTAGCAACTAATGAAAAACTGTTTTTT
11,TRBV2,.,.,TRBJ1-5,CASSEERTQHF,TGTGCCAGCAGTGAAGAGAGGACCCAGCATTTT